This TCR beta chain was found in a study of blood T cell repertoires in COVID-19. Across the whole study: The United States, Italy and Spain were the sources of the acute and convalescent COVID-19 samples. T cells, B-cell-depleted T cells, or PBMCs supplied cDNA or gDNA.

Trimming took 1 base from V and 4 from J; bases not matched to a gene: 5. Per the germline V gene, CDR1 is SGHNT and CDR2 is YYREEE (reference sequence). The CDR3 runs to 16 residues. Assay: immunoSEQ multiplex PCR; the TCRdb copy retains only in-frame clones and omits some. Counted here are approximately 60,000 clones, about four fifths occurring once; the ten biggest clones make up more than 15%. The receptor was derived from a man aged 65 to 79 with active COVID-19. The chain joins TRBV5-4 to TRBJ2-5; 12 nucleotides align to TRBD2. The sequencing input was peripheral blood. The CDR3 nucleotides are TGTGCCAGCAGCTTGACTAGCGGGAGGCCGGGAGAGACCCAGTACTTC. Amino acids: CASSLTSGRPGETQYF.